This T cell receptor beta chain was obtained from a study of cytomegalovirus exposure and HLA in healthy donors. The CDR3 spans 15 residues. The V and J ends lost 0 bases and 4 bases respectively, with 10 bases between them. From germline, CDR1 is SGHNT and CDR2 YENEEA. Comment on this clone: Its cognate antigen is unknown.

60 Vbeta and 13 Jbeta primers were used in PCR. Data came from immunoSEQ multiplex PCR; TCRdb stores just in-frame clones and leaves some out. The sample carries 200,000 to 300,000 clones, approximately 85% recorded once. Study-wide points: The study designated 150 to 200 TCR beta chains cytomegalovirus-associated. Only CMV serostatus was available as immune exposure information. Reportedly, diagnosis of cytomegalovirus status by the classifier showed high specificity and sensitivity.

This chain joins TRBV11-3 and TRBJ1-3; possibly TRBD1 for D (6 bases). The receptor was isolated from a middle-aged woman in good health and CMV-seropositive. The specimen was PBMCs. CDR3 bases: TGTGCCAGCAGCTTAGATCTGACAGGCGGAAACACCATATATTTT. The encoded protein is CASSLDLTGGNTIYF.